This entry is about one TCR beta chain. These data originate in a study of T cell responses to AZD1222 COVID-19 vaccine. Only in-frame clones appear in the TCRdb table, and some are missing; sequencing was by immunoSEQ multiplex PCR. The sample includes 100,000 to 130,000 clones, roughly 87% seen only once; the top ten take around 4.5%. The CDR3 has 13 amino acids. Looked up from germline, CDR1 is MNHEY and CDR2 is SMNVEV (reference sequence). Trimming cost V 0 bases and J 2 bases, with 2 bases left between them. The receptor was derived from an adult in good health. The sample here was peripheral blood, taken on day 0 of AZD1222 vaccination. The chain joins TRBV27 to TRBJ1-3; no reliable D call. The CDR3 is CASSLSTGNTIYF. The CDR3 DNA follows: TGTGCCAGCAGTTTATCGACTGGAAACACCATATATTTT.